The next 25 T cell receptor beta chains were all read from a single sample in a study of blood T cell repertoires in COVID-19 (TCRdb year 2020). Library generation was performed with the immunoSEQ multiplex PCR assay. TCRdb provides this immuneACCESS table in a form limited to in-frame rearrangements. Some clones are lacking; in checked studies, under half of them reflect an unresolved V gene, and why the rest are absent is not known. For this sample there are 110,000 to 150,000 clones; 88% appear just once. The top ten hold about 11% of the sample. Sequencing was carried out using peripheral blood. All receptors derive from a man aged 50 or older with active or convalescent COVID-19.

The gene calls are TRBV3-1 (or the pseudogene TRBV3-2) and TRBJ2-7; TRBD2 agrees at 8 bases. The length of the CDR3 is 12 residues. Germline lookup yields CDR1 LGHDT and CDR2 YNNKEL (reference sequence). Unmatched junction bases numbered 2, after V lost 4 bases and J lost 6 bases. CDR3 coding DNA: TGTGCCAGCAGCCGACTAGCGTTCGAGCAGTACTTC. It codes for CASSRLAFEQYF.

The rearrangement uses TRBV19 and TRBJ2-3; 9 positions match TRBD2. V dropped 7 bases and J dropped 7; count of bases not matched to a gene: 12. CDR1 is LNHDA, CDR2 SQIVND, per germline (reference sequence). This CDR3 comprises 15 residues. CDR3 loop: CASKLTGTSFNTQYF. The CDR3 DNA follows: TGTGCCAGTAAACTTACCGGGACTAGCTTTAATACGCAGTATTTT.

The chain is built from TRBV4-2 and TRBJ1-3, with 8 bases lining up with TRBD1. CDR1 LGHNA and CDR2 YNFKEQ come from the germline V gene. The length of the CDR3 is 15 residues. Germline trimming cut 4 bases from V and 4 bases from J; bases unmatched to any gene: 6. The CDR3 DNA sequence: TGTGCCAGCAGCCTCAGACAGGGGCAGGGAAACACCATATATTTT. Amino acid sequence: CASSLRQGQGNTIYF.

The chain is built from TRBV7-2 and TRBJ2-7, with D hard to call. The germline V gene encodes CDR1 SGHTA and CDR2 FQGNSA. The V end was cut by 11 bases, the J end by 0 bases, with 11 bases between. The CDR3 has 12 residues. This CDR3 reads CAVGQVSYEQYF. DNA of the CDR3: TGTGCCGTGGGTCAGGTCTCCTACGAGCAGTACTTC.

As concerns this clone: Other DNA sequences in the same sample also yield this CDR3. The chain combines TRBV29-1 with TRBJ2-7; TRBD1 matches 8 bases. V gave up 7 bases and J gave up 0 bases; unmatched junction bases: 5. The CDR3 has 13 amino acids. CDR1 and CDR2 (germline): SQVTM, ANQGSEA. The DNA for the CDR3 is TGCAGCGCCGGACAGGGTGTCTCCTACGAGCAGTACTTC. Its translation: CSAGQGVSYEQYF.

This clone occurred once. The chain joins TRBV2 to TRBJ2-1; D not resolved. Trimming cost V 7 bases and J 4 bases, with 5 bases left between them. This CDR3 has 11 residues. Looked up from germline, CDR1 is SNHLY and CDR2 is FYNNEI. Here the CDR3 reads CASIEYNEQFF. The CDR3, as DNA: TGTGCCAGCATCGAGTACAATGAGCAGTTCTTC. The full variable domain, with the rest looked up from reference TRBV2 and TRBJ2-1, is EPEVTQTPSHQVTQMGQEVILRCVPISNHLYFYWYRQILGQKVEFLVSFYNNEISEKSEIFDDQFSVERPDGSNFTLKIRSTKLEDSAMYFCASIEYNEQFFGPGTRLTVL.

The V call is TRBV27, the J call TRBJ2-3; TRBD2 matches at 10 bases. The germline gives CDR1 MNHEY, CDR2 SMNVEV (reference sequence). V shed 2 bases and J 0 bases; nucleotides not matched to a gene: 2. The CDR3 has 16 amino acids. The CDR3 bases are TGTGCCAGCAGTTTACTAGCGGGGGTTAGCACAGATACGCAGTATTTT. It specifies CASSLLAGVSTDTQYF.

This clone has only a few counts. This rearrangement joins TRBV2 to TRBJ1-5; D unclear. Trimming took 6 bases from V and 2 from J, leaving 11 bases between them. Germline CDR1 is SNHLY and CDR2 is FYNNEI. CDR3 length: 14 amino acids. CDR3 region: CASSPLGGNQPQHF. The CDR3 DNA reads TGTGCCAGCAGCCCTCTGGGAGGCAATCAGCCCCAGCATTTT. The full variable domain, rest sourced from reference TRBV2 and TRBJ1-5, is EPEVTQTPSHQVTQMGQEVILRCVPISNHLYFYWYRQILGQKVEFLVSFYNNEISEKSEIFDDQFSVERPDGSNFTLKIRSTKLEDSAMYFCASSPLGGNQPQHFGDGTRLSIL.

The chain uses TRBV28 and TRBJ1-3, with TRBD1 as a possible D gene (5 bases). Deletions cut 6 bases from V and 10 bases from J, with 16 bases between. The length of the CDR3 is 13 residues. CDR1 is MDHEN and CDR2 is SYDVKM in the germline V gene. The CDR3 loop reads CASSRNFGTTIYF. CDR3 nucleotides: TGTGCCAGCAGCCGAAACTTTGGGACTACCATATATTTT.

CDR3 residues: CASRNRGGGNTEAFF. The CDR3 DNA sequence: TGTGCCAGTAGGAACAGGGGTGGAGGGAACACTGAAGCTTTCTTT. The rearrangement links TRBV19 to TRBJ1-1; the match to TRBD1 covers 7 bases. Trimming removed 6 bases from V and 1 base from J; junction bases left unmatched: 8. This CDR3 has 15 amino acids. CDR1 is LNHDA and CDR2 is SQIVND in the germline V gene (reference sequence).

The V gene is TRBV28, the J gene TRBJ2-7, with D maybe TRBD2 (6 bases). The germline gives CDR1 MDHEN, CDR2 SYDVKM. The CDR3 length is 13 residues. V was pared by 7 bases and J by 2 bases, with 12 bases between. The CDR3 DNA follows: TGTGCCAGCAAGGAGCGGGTTCCCTACGAGCAGTACTTC. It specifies CASKERVPYEQYF.

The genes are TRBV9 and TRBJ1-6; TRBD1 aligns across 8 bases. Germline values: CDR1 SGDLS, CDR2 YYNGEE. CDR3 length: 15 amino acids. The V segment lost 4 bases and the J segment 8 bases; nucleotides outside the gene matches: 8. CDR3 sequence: CASSLSGQGYSPLHF. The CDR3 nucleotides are TGTGCCAGCAGCTTATCCGGACAGGGATATTCACCCCTCCACTTT.

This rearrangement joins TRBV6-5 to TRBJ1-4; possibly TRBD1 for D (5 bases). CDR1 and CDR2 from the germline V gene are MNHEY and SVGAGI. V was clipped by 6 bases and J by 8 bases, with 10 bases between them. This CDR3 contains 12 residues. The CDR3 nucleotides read TGTGCCAGCAGGGGGGGTAGGGAAAAACTGTTTTTT. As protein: CASRGGREKLFF.

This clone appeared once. The CDR3 region is CSADGYGYTF. The CDR3 DNA follows: TGCAGTGCTGACGGGTACGGCTACACCTTC. The V and J genes are TRBV20-1 and TRBJ1-2, with no clear D. V lost 5 bases and J 8 bases, leaving 9 bases between the germline ends. Germline CDR1 is DFQATT and CDR2 is SNEGSKA (reference sequence). The CDR3 has 10 residues.

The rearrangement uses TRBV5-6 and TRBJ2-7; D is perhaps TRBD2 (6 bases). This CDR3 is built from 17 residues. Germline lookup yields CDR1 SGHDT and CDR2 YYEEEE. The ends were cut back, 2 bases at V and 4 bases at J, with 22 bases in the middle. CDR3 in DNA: TGTGCCAGCAGCTTTGCTCTCCCCCGGGACTTACGTTACGAGCAGTACTTC. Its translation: CASSFALPRDLRYEQYF.

The CDR3 nucleotides are TGTGCCAGCAGTCCAAACTTGGATAATTCACCCCTCCACTTT. It specifies CASSPNLDNSPLHF. The chain links TRBV27 to TRBJ1-6, with unresolved D. V was pared by 5 bases and J by 5 bases, with 10 bases between. There are 14 residues in the CDR3. CDR1 is MNHEY and CDR2 is SMNVEV in the germline V gene (reference sequence).

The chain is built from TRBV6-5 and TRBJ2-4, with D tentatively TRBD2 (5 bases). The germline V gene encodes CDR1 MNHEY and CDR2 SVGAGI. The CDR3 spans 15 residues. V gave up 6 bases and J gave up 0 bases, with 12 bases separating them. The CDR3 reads CASSQGLLAKNIQYF. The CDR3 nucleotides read TGTGCCAGCAGCCAAGGACTCTTAGCCAAAAACATTCAGTACTTC.

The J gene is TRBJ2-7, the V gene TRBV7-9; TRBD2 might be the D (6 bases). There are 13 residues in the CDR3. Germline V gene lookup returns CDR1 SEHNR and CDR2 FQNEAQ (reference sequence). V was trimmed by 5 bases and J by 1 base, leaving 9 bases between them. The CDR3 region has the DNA TGTGCCAGCAGCGCTGGGAGGTCCTACGAGCAGTACTTC. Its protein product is CASSAGRSYEQYF. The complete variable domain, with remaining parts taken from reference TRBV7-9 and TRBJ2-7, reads DTGVSQNPRHKITKRGQNVTFRCDPISEHNRLYWYRQTLGQGPEFLTYFQNEAQLEKSRLLSDRFSAERPKGSFSTLEIQRTEQGDSAMYLCASSAGRSYEQYFGPGTRLTVT.

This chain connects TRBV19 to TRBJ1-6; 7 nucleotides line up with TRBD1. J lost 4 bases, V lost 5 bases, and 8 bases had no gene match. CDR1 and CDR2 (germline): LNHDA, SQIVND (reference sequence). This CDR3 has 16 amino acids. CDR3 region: CASSPRGGQYNSPLHF. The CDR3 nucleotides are TGTGCCAGTAGTCCCAGAGGGGGACAGTATAATTCACCCCTCCACTTT.

The CDR3 spells CASSPKGAEISSGANVLTF. The CDR3 nucleotides are TGTGCCAGCTCACCGAAAGGGGCGGAGATCAGCTCTGGGGCCAACGTCCTGACTTTC. This chain connects TRBV18 to TRBJ2-6; perhaps TRBD1 as D (5 bases). Germline assignment: CDR1 KGHSH and CDR2 LQKENI. V was clipped by 3 bases and J by 0 bases, with 18 bases between them. The CDR3 length is 19 residues.

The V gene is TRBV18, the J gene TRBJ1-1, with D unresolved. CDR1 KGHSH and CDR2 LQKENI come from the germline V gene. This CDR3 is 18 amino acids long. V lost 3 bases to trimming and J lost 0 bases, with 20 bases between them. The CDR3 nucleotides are TGTGCCAGCTCACCCCTTGACACGCCCTCGATCGTGAACACTGAAGCTTTCTTT. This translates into CASSPLDTPSIVNTEAFF.

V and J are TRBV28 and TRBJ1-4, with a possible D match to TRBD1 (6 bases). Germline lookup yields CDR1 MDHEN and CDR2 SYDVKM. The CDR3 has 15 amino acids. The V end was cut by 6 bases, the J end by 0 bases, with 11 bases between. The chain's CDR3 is CASSRQGSTNEKLFF. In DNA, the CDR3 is TGTGCCAGCAGCCGGCAGGGGTCAACTAATGAAAAACTGTTTTTT.

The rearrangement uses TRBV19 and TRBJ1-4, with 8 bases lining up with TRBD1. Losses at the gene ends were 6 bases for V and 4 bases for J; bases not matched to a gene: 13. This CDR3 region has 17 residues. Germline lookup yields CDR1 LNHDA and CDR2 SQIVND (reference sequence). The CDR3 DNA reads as TGTGCCAGTAGCACACGAGGACAGGGCTCGAGTAATGAAAAACTGTTTTTT. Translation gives CASSTRGQGSSNEKLFF. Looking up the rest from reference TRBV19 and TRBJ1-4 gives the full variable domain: DGGITQSPKYLFRKEGQNVTLSCEQNLNHDAMYWYRQDPGQGLRLIYYSQIVNDFQKGDIAEGYSVSREKKESFPLTVTSAQKNPTAFYLCASSTRGQGSSNEKLFFGSGTQLSVL.

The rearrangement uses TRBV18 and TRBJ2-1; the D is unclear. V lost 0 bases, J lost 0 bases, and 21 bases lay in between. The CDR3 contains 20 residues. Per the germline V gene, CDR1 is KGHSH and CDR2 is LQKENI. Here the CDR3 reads CASSPPFYPSGPSSYNEQFF. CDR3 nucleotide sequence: TGTGCCAGCTCACCACCATTTTATCCTTCGGGTCCGAGCTCCTACAATGAGCAGTTCTTC.

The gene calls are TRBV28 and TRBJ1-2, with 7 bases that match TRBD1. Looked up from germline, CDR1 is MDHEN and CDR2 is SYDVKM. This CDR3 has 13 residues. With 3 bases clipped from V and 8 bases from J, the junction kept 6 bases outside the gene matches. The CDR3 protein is CASSFRGARGYTF. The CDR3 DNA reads TGTGCCAGCAGTTTCAGGGGGGCGAGGGGCTACACCTTC.